The 3 T cell receptor beta chains in this list originate from one sample, sequenced in a study of OX40 agonist ivuxolimab in advanced cancers. Produced via immunoSEQ multiplex PCR; TCRdb's table is partial and in-frame only. The sample includes over 8,500 clones, around nine tenths of them seen just once. The sample here was CD4+ or CD8+ T cells sorted from blood, taken in a trial of the OX40 agonist ivuxolimab. These receptors all stem from an adult with an advanced solid tumor such as melanoma, head and neck, liver or kidney cancer.

V usage is TRBV18 and J usage is TRBJ2-1, with 7 bases lining up with TRBD1. This CDR3 has 16 residues. Unmatched junction bases numbered 12, after V lost 6 bases and J lost 4 bases. Germline lookup yields CDR1 KGHSH and CDR2 LQKENI. Here the CDR3 DNA reads TGTGCCAGCTCTTTTATCCGGGACAGCCTTTACAATGAGCAGTTCTTC. Its translation is CASSFIRDSLYNEQFF.

The V and J genes are TRBV15 and TRBJ2-5, with 7 positions matching TRBD2. The CDR3 contains 15 residues. Per the germline V gene, CDR1 is LNHNV and CDR2 is YYDKDF (reference sequence). V lost 5 bases to trimming and J lost 0 bases; unmatched junction nucleotides: 6. The CDR3 spells CATSPTSRYQETQYF. CDR3 nucleotide sequence: TGTGCCACCAGCCCGACTAGCAGGTACCAAGAGACCCAGTACTTC.

This chain joins TRBV6-4 and TRBJ2-1, with D tentatively TRBD2 (6 bases). The germline gives CDR1 MRHNA, CDR2 SNTAGT. Deletions cut 3 bases from V and 6 bases from J, with 12 bases between. CDR3 length: 14 amino acids. The CDR3 is CASSETGTLNEQFF. The CDR3 DNA sequence: TGTGCCAGCAGTGAAACCGGGACTCTCAATGAGCAGTTCTTC.